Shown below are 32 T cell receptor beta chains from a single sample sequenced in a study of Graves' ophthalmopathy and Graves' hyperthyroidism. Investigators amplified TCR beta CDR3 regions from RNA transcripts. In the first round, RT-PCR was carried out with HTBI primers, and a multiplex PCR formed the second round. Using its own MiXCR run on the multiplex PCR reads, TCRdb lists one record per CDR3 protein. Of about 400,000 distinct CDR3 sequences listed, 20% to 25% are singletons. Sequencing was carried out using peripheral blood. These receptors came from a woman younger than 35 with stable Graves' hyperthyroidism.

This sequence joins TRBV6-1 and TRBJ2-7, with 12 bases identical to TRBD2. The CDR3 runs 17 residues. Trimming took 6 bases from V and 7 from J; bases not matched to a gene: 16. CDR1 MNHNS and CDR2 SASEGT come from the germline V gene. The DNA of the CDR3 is TGTGCCAGCAGGCGAAAACTAACTGGACTAGCGGGGTATGAGCAGTACTTC. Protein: CASRRKLTGLAGYEQYF.

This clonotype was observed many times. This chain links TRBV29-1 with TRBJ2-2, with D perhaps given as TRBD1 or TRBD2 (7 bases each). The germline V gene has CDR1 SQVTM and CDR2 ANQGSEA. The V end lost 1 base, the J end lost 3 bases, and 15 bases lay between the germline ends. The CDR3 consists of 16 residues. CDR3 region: CSVEGGRGPDTGELFF. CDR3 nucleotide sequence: TGCAGCGTTGAAGGTGGGAGGGGGCCGGACACCGGGGAGCTGTTTTTT.

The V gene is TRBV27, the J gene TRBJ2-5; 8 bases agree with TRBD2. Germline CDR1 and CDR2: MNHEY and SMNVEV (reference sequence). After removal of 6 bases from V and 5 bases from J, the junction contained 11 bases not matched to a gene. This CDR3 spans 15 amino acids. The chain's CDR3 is CASSARQRGSETQYF. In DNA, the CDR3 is TGTGCCAGCAGCGCCCGCCAGCGGGGGAGCGAGACCCAGTACTTC.

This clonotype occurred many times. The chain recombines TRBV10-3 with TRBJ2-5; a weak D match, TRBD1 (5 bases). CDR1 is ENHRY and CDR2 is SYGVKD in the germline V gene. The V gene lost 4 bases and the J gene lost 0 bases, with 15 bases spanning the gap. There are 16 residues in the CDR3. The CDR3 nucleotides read TGTGCCATCAGTGGAGGAACTCGGACATACCAAGAGACCCAGTACTTC. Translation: CAISGGTRTYQETQYF.

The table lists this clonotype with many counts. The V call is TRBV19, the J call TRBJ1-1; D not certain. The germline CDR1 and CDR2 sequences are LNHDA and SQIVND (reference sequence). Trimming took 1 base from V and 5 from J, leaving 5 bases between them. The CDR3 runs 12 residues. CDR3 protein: CASSIGRTEAFF. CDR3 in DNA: TGTGCCAGTAGTATAGGGCGAACTGAAGCTTTCTTT. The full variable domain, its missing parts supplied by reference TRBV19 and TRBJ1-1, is DGGITQSPKYLFRKEGQNVTLSCEQNLNHDAMYWYRQDPGQGLRLIYYSQIVNDFQKGDIAEGYSVSREKKESFPLTVTSAQKNPTAFYLCASSIGRTEAFFGQGTRLTVV.

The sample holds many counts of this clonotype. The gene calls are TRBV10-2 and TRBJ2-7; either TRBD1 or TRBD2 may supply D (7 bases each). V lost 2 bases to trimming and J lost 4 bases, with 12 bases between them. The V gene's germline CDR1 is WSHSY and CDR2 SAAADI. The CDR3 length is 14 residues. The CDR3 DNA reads TGCGCCAGCAGTGAGGGGAGGGGGCGGTACGAGCAGTACTTC. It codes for CASSEGRGRYEQYF.

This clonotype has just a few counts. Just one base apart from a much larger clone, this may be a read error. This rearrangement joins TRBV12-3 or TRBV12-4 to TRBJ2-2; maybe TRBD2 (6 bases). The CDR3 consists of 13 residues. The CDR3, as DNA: TGTGCCAGCACCCTCCTCGGCACCGGGGAGGTGTTTTTT. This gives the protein CASTLLGTGEVFF.

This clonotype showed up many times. For the CDR3, the DNA is TGTGCCAGCAGTTCCGCTGTGGAAGCTTTCTTT. Protein sequence: CASSSAVEAFF. The chain recombines TRBV28 with TRBJ1-1; D is unresolved. V gave up 4 bases and J gave up 8 bases, with 8 bases separating them. Germline values: CDR1 MDHEN, CDR2 SYDVKM. There are 11 residues in the CDR3. The entire variable domain, with the rest obtained from reference TRBV28 and TRBJ1-1, is as follows: DVKVTQSSRYLVKRTGEKVFLECVQDMDHENMFWYRQDPGLGLRLIYFSYDVKMKEKGDIPEGYSVSREKKERFSLILESASTNQTSMYLCASSSAVEAFFGQGTRLTVV.

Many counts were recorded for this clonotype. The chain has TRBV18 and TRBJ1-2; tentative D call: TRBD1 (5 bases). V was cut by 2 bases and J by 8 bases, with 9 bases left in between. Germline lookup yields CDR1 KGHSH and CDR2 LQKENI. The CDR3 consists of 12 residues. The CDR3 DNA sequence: TGTGCCAGCTCACCAGCGGGGCGCGGCTACACCTTC. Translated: CASSPAGRGYTF.

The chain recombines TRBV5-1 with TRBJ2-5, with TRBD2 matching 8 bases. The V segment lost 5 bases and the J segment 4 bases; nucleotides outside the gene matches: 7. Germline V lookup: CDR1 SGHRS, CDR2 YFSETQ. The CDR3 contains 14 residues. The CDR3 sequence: CASRESGRRETQYF. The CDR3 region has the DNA TGCGCCAGCAGAGAGAGCGGGAGACGAGAGACCCAGTACTTC.

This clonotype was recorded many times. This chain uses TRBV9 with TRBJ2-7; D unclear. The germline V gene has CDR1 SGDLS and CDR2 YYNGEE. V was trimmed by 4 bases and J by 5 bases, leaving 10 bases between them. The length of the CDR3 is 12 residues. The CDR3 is CASSLISDEQYF. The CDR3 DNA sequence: TGTGCCAGCAGCCTGATATCTGACGAGCAGTACTTC.

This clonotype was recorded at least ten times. The CDR3 spells CASSSTTGTGSNQPQHF. CDR3 sequence (DNA): TGTGCCAGCAGTTCGACTACCGGGACAGGCTCTAATCAGCCCCAGCATTTT. The chain carries TRBV6-5 and TRBJ1-5; 8 positions agree with TRBD1. Germline V gives CDR1 MNHEY, CDR2 SVGAGI. This CDR3 region has 17 residues. Germline trimming cut 4 bases from V and 4 bases from J; bases unmatched to any gene: 12.

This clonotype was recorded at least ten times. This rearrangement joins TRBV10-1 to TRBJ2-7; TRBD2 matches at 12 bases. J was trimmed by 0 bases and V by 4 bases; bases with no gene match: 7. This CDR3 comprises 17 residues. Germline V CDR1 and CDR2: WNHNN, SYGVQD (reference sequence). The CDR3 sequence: CASSGGTSGLSSYEQYF. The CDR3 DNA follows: TGCGCCAGCAGTGGCGGGACTAGCGGGTTGAGCTCCTACGAGCAGTACTTC.

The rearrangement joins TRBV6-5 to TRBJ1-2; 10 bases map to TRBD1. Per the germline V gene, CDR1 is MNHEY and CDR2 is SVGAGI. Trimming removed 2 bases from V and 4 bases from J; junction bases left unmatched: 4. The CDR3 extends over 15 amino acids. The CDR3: CASSYVRTGGYGYTF. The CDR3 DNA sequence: TGTGCCAGCAGTTACGTGCGGACAGGGGGCTATGGCTACACCTTC.

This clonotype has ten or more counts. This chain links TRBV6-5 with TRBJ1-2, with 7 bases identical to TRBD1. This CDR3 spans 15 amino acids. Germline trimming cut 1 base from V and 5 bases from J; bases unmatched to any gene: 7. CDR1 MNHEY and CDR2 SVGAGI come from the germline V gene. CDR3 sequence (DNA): TGTGCCAGCAGTTACTTGACAGGGCTTAATTATGGCTACACCTTC. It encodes CASSYLTGLNYGYTF.

The CDR3 is CASSSGTGIVNTEAFF. CDR3 bases: TGCGCCAGCAGCTCCGGGACAGGGATCGTGAACACTGAAGCTTTCTTT. V usage is TRBV5-1 and J usage is TRBJ1-1; 9 nucleotides agree with TRBD1. Germline V lookup: CDR1 SGHRS, CDR2 YFSETQ. The V and J ends lost 3 bases and 0 bases, in that order; junction bases with no gene match: 6. The CDR3 is 16 amino acids.

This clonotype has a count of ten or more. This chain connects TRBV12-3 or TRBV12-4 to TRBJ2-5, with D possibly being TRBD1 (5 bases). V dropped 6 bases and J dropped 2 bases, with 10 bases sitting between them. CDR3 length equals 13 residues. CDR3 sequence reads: CASSQGIQETQYF. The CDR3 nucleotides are TGTGCCAGCAGCCAGGGCATACAAGAGACCCAGTACTTC.

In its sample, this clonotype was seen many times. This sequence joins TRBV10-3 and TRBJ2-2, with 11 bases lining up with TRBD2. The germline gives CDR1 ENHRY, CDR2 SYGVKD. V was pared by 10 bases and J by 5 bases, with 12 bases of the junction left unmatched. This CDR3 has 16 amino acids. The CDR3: CATGGRASGRTGELFF. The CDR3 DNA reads TGTGCCACGGGTGGAAGGGCTAGCGGGAGGACCGGGGAGCTGTTTTTT.

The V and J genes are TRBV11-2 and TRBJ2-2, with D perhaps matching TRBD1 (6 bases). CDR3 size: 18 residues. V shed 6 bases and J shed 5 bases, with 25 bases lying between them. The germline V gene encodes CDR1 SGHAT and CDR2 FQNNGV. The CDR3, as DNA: TGTGCCAGCAGTCTAACACTGTCCGCTCTGGGGGCTACCGGGGAGCTGTTTTTT. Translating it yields CASSLTLSALGATGELFF.

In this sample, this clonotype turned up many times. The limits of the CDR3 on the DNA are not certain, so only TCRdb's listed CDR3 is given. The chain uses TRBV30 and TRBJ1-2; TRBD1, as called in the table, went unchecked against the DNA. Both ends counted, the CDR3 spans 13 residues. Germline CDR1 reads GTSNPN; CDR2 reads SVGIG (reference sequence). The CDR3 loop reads CAWSVGTGSLSTF.

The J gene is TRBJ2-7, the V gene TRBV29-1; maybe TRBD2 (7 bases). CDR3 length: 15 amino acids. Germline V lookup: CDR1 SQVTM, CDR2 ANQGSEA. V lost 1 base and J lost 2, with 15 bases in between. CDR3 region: CSVEGGGPSTYEQYF. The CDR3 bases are TGCAGCGTTGAAGGCGGGGGCCCATCGACCTACGAGCAGTACTTC.

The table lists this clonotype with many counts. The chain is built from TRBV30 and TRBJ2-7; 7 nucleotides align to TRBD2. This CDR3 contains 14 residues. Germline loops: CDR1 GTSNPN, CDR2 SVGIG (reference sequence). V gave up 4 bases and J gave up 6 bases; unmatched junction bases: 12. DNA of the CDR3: TGTGCCTGGATCCCCGACGGCGGGAGACGCGAGCAGTACTTC. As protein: CAWIPDGGRREQYF.

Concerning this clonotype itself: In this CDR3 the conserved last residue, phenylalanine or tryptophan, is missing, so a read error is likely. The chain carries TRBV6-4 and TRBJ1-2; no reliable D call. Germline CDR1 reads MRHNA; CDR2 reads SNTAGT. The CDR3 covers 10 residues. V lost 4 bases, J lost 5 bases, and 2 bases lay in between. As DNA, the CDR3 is TGTGCCAGCAGTGCTTATGGCTACACCTTG. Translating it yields CASSAYGYTL.

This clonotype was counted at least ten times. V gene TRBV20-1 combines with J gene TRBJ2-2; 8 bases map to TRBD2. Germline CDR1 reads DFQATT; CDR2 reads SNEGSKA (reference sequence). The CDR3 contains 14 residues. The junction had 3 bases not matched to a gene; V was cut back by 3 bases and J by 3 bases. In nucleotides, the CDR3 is TGCAGTGCTAGTTTACTAGCGGACACCGGGGAGCTGTTTTTT. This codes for CSASLLADTGELFF.

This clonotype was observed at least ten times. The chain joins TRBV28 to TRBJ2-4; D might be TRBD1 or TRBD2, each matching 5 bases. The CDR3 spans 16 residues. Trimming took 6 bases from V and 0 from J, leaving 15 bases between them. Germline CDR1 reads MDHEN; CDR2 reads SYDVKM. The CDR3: CASSPGTAVAKNIQYF. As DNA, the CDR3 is TGTGCCAGCAGCCCCGGGACCGCTGTAGCCAAAAACATTCAGTACTTC.

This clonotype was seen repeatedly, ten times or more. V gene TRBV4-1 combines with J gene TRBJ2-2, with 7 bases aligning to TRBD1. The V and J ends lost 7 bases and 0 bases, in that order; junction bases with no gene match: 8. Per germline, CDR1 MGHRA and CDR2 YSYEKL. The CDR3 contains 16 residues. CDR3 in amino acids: CASNTLQGSNTGELFF. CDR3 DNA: TGCGCCAGCAACACACTACAGGGGTCGAACACCGGGGAGCTGTTTTTT.

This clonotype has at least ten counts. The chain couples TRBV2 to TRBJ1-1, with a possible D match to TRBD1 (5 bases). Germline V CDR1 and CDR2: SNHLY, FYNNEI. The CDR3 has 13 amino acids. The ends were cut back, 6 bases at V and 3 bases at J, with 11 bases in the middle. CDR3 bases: TGTGCCAGCAGCGCTGACAGCTACACTGAAGCTTTCTTT. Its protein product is CASSADSYTEAFF.

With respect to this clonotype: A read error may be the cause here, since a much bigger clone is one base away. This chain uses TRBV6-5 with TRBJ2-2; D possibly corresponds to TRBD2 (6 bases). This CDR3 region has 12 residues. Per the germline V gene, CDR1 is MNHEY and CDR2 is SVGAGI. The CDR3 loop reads CASSYSGGELLF. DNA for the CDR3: TGTGCCAGCAGTTACTCGGGCGGGGAGCTGTTGTTT.

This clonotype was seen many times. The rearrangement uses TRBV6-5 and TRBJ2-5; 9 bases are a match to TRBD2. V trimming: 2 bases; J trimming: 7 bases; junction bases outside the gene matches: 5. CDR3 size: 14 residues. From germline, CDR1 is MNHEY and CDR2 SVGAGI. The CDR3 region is CASSYGTSRGTQYF. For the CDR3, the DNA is TGTGCCAGCAGTTACGGGACTAGCAGGGGGACCCAGTACTTC.

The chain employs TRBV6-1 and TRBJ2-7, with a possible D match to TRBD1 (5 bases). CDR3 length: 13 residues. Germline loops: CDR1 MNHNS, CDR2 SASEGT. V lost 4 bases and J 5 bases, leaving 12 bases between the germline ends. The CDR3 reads CASSATVFNEQYF. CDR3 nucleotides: TGTGCCAGCAGTGCGACAGTCTTTAACGAGCAGTACTTC.

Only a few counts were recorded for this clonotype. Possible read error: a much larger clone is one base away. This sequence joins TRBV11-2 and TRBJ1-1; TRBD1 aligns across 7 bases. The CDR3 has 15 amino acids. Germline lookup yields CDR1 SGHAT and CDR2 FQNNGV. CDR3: CASSPRQGMNAEAFF. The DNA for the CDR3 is TGTGCCAGCAGCCCTCGACAGGGAATGAACGCTGAAGCTTTCTTT.

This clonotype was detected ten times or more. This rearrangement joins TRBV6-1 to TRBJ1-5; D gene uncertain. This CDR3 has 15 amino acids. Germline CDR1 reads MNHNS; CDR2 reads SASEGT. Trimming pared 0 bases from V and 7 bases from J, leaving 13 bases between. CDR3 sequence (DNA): TGTGCCAGCAGTGAAGCCGGAAAGGGCGGGCAGCCCCAGCATTTT. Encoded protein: CASSEAGKGGQPQHF.